These T cell receptor beta chains were read from a single sample in a study of blood T cell repertoires in COVID-19. Here immunoSEQ multiplex PCR was the method, and the copy in TCRdb shows in-frame clones only, minus some. Among more than 65,000 clones, more than 80% were seen once, and the ten largest hold about 4.6%. Source material: peripheral blood. All receptors derive from a man at least 80 years old with acute or convalescent COVID-19. Both conserved end residues are part of each CDR3. A D gene is named only where the DNA matches it firmly. Rows give clone size only sometimes, using once, few, many, or a class for an expanded clone.

>18|few|TRBV10-3|TRBJ2-1|TRBD2
CAIRALAGGPGSYNEQFF
TGTGCCATCAGGGCCCTAGCGGGAGGGCCGGGCTCCTACAATGAGCAGTTCTTC
>13|-|TRBV30|TRBJ2-1|TRBD1
CAWGQGGYNEQFF
TGTGCCTGGGGACAGGGGGGTTACAATGAGCAGTTCTTC
>15|-|TRBV5-1|TRBJ2-5|TRBD2
CASSSLAGMQETQYF
TGCGCCAGCAGTAGCCTAGCGGGTATGCAAGAGACCCAGTACTTC
>15|-|TRBV21-1|TRBJ2-7|-
CASSRSDRKGFVQYF
TGTGCCAGCAGCAGGTCGGACAGAAAGGGATTTGTGCAGTACTTC
>14|-|TRBV19|TRBJ1-4|-
CASSITGSGEKLFF
TGTGCCAGTAGTATTACGGGGTCAGGTGAAAAACTGTTTTTT
>12|-|TRBV6-5|TRBJ2-1|-
CASSLQGNEQFF
TGTGCCAGCAGTTTACAGGGCAATGAGCAGTTCTTC
>13|-|TRBV13|TRBJ2-5|TRBD2
CASNDGRSETQYF
TGTGCCAGCAACGACGGGAGGTCGGAGACCCAGTACTTC
>15|-|TRBV7-6|TRBJ1-1|-
CASSLDRGMNTEAFF
TGTGCCAGCAGCTTAGATCGGGGGATGAACACTGAAGCTTTCTTT
>14|-|TRBV6-6|TRBJ2-3|TRBD1
CTSKRQGEMDTQYF
TGTACCAGCAAAAGACAGGGGGAGATGGATACGCAGTATTTT
>17|-|TRBV6-6|TRBJ2-3|TRBD2
CASSLTSGLAGGDTQYF
TGTGCCAGCAGTCTTACATCCGGACTAGCGGGGGGAGATACGCAGTATTTT
>15|-|TRBV27|TRBJ1-1|-
CASSLRGSLNTEAFF
TGTGCCAGCAGTTTAAGAGGCAGCCTGAACACTGAAGCTTTCTTT
>16|-|TRBV18|TRBJ1-1|-
CASSPPMVALNTEAFF
TGTGCCAGCTCACCACCGATGGTAGCCTTGAACACTGAAGCTTTCTTT
>11|few|TRBV11-2|TRBJ2-3|-
CASSHQDTQYF
TGTGCCAGCAGCCATCAAGATACGCAGTATTTT
>17|-|TRBV5-4|TRBJ1-6|TRBD1
CASSLWGQGRYNSPLHF
TGTGCCAGCAGCTTGTGGGGACAGGGGCGATATAATTCACCCCTCCACTTT
>13|-|TRBV24-1|TRBJ2-7|-
CATSDFARGEQYF
TGTGCCACCAGTGATTTTGCCAGAGGCGAGCAGTACTTC
>15|-|TRBV5-1|TRBJ1-1|-
CASRMVPRADTEAFF
TGCGCCAGCAGGATGGTGCCCAGGGCGGACACTGAAGCTTTCTTT
>16|-|TRBV27|TRBJ1-1|-
CASSSRTRGGQLMAFF
TGTGCCAGCAGTTCGCGGACTCGCGGGGGGCAGCTTATGGCTTTCTTT
>19|-|TRBV5-4|TRBJ2-2|TRBD1
CASSRTRDSYSTNTGELFF
TGTGCCAGCAGCCGAACCCGGGACAGCTATAGTACGAACACCGGGGAGCTGTTTTTT
>14|-|TRBV6-6|TRBJ2-2|-
CASSDGGNTGELFF
TGTGCCAGCAGCGACGGGGGAAACACCGGGGAGCTGTTTTTT
>16|-|TRBV27|TRBJ2-7|-
CASSSPRSGIAYEQYF
TGTGCCAGCAGTTCCCCCCGGAGCGGCATTGCCTACGAGCAGTACTTC
>16|-|TRBV7-9|TRBJ2-1|TRBD2
CASSPRGSGGDNEQFF
TGTGCCAGCAGCCCCCGAGGTAGCGGGGGAGACAATGAGCAGTTCTTC
>15|-|TRBV7-2|TRBJ2-3|-
CASSPGGGASDTQYF
TGTGCCAGCAGCCCGGGGGGCGGGGCATCTGATACGCAGTATTTT
>13|once|TRBV28|TRBJ2-7|-
CASRKVKRTEQYF
TGTGCCAGCAGGAAAGTGAAGCGCACGGAGCAGTACTTC
>17|-|TRBV4-1|TRBJ2-1|-
CASSQELGGVVHNEQFF
TGCGCCAGCAGCCAAGAACTGGGCGGGGTTGTACACAATGAGCAGTTCTTC
>13|few|TRBV4-3|TRBJ2-1|-
CASSRARGAEQFF
TGCGCCAGCAGCCGCGCCAGGGGGGCTGAGCAGTTCTTC
>14|-|TRBV6-2/TRBV6-3|TRBJ1-2|TRBD1
CASSLTGANYGYTF
TGTGCCAGCAGTCTAACAGGGGCTAACTATGGCTACACCTTC
>12|-|TRBV14|TRBJ1-1|-
CASSQIAGKTFF
TGTGCCAGCAGCCAAATTGCCGGTAAGACTTTCTTT
>16|-|TRBV6-5|TRBJ2-7|-
CASSYSTVGVLGEQYF
TGTGCCAGCAGTTACTCGACGGTTGGAGTTCTGGGCGAGCAGTACTTC
>14|few|TRBV13|TRBJ1-2|TRBD1
CASSFTGGASGYTF
TGTGCCAGCAGCTTTACAGGGGGCGCGTCGGGCTACACCTTC
>14|few|TRBV7-8|TRBJ1-1|TRBD1
CASSLARTGTEAFF
TGTGCCAGCAGCTTAGCCAGGACAGGGACTGAAGCTTTCTTT
>15|-|TRBV6-6|TRBJ2-3|TRBD2
CASRTGGGNTDTQYF
TGTGCCAGCAGGACGGGAGGAGGGAACACAGATACGCAGTATTTT
>17|-|TRBV4-1|TRBJ1-1|TRBD1
CASSQTGTEALNTEAFF
TGCGCCAGCAGCCAAACCGGGACAGAAGCATTGAACACTGAAGCTTTCTTT
>14|once|TRBV28|TRBJ1-2|TRBD1
CASSTQGASYGYTF
TGTGCCAGCAGCACACAGGGGGCTTCCTATGGCTACACCTTC
>13|-|TRBV10-3|TRBJ2-7|TRBD1
CATERGQAGEQYF
TGTGCCACCGAAAGGGGACAGGCTGGCGAGCAGTACTTC
>13|-|TRBV12-5|TRBJ2-2|-
CASGSAATGELFF
TGTGCTAGTGGTTCCGCCGCGACCGGGGAGCTGTTTTTT
>15|-|TRBV27|TRBJ2-7|TRBD1
CASSYNPGQGYEQYF
TGTGCCAGCAGTTATAATCCGGGACAGGGCTACGAGCAGTACTTC
>18|-|TRBV4-3|TRBJ1-5|TRBD1
CASSQAWTGRAKDQPQHF
TGCGCCAGCAGCCAAGCTTGGACAGGGAGAGCTAAGGATCAGCCCCAGCATTTT
>17|-|TRBV27|TRBJ2-5|TRBD2
CASSFGLAGAQQETQYF
TGTGCCAGCAGTTTTGGACTAGCGGGAGCACAACAAGAGACCCAGTACTTC
>16|-|TRBV5-8|TRBJ1-1|TRBD1
CASSLRTGGKNTEAFF
TGTGCCAGCAGCTTACGGACAGGGGGGAAGAACACTGAAGCTTTCTTT
>16|once|TRBV28|TRBJ2-1|TRBD2
CASSSGLAGARNEQFF
TGTGCCAGCAGTTCCGGACTAGCGGGAGCCCGCAATGAGCAGTTCTTC
>14|-|TRBV6-5|TRBJ2-3|-
CATKGEGVTDTQYF
TGTGCCACAAAAGGGGAAGGGGTGACAGATACGCAGTATTTT
>13|-|TRBV2|TRBJ1-1|TRBD1
CAFLDRRNTEAFF
TGTGCCTTTTTGGACAGGAGGAACACTGAAGCTTTCTTT
>13|-|TRBV29-1|TRBJ2-5|-
CSVGGLGVETQYF
TGCAGCGTTGGGGGACTGGGAGTCGAGACCCAGTACTTC
>17|-|TRBV6-2/TRBV6-3|TRBJ2-3|TRBD2
CASSYPGAGVRPDTQYF
TGTGCCAGCAGTTACCCGGGAGCGGGAGTTAGGCCAGATACGCAGTATTTT
>13|-|TRBV10-3|TRBJ1-1|-
CAISGGENTEAFF
TGTGCCATCAGTGGCGGGGAGAACACTGAAGCTTTCTTT
>15|once|TRBV6-2/TRBV6-3|TRBJ2-7|TRBD2
CASSYSSGGPDEQYF
TGTGCCAGCAGTTACTCCTCGGGAGGGCCTGACGAGCAGTACTTC
>15|once|TRBV19|TRBJ2-2|TRBD1
CASSTQGASTGELFF
TGTGCCAGTAGTACCCAGGGGGCCAGCACCGGGGAGCTGTTTTTT
>13|-|TRBV19|TRBJ1-1|-
CASSPYRVTEAFF
TGTGCCAGTAGTCCTTACAGGGTGACTGAAGCTTTCTTT
>15|few|TRBV7-2|TRBJ2-1|TRBD2
CASSGGLAGPNEQFF
TGTGCCAGCAGCGGGGGACTAGCGGGACCCAATGAGCAGTTCTTC
>16|once|TRBV19|TRBJ2-1|TRBD2
CASSRKREGPYNEQFF
TGTGCCAGTAGTAGAAAGCGGGAGGGCCCCTACAATGAGCAGTTCTTC
>15|once|TRBV6-5|TRBJ2-7|-
CASSTPGEGSYEQYF
TGTGCCAGCAGTACTCCGGGGGAAGGGTCCTACGAGCAGTACTTC
>15|-|TRBV7-2|TRBJ1-3|-
CASSIRYLSGNTIYF
TGTGCCAGCAGCATTCGCTACCTCTCTGGAAACACCATATATTTT
>14|-|TRBV7-3|TRBJ2-1|TRBD2
CASSSMGLAVEQFF
TGTGCCAGCAGCTCCATGGGACTAGCGGTTGAGCAGTTCTTC